Below, 8 T cell receptor beta chains from the same sample are listed, as sequenced in a study of blood T cell repertoires in COVID-19. Libraries were prepared by immunoSEQ multiplex PCR; TCRdb keeps only in-frame clonotypes and omits some of them. The table has 150,000 to 200,000 clones, 86% seen once; the top ten hold 5.5% to 8.5%. The sequenced material came from peripheral blood. Receptor source: a woman of 80 years or more in a cohort sampled during active or convalescent COVID-19.

The gene calls are TRBV9 and TRBJ2-7; D uncertain. Germline CDR1 is SGDLS and CDR2 is YYNGEE. There are 14 residues in the CDR3. The V end was cut by 4 bases, the J end by 6 bases, with 17 bases between. CDR3 nucleotide sequence: TGTGCCAGCAGCCCAGCCGTAGGAGTCTCCGAGCAGTACTTC. It translates to CASSPAVGVSEQYF.

The rearrangement uses TRBV27 and TRBJ1-5; the match to TRBD1 covers 7 bases. The germline gives CDR1 MNHEY, CDR2 SMNVEV (reference sequence). The CDR3 runs to 14 residues. V trimming: 6 bases; J trimming: 4 bases; junction bases outside the gene matches: 6. The chain's CDR3 is CASSSVRGNQPQHF. CDR3 DNA sequence: TGTGCCAGCAGCTCAGTCAGGGGGAATCAGCCCCAGCATTTT.

The chain couples TRBV10-3 to TRBJ1-5; no clear D. Germline assignment: CDR1 ENHRY and CDR2 SYGVKD. This CDR3 comprises 13 residues. V was shortened by 4 bases and J by 5 bases, with 9 bases between the two germline ends. CDR3 amino acids: CAISAGMDQPQHF. CDR3 in DNA: TGTGCCATCAGTGCCGGGATGGATCAGCCCCAGCATTTT.

The chain has TRBV19 and TRBJ2-1, with TRBD2 as a possible D gene (6 bases). With 5 bases removed from V and 4 bases from J, the gap between germline ends came to 15 bases. Per the germline V gene, CDR1 is LNHDA and CDR2 is SQIVND (reference sequence). There are 15 residues in the CDR3. CDR3 loop: CASSYLAKQYNEQFF. The CDR3, as DNA: TGTGCCAGTAGTTACCTAGCGAAGCAATACAATGAGCAGTTCTTC.

This rearrangement joins TRBV6-6 to TRBJ1-1; no definite D call. Germline CDR1 and CDR2: MNHNY and SVGAGI (reference sequence). Between the trimmed V and J ends, which lost 1 base and 8 bases, there was a span of 8 bases. The CDR3 is 12 amino acids. The CDR3 protein is CASSYLQYEAFF. The CDR3 bases are TGTGCCAGCAGTTACTTACAGTACGAAGCTTTCTTT.

This clone was seen only once. This chain links TRBV28 with TRBJ2-7; 10 nucleotides agree with TRBD1. CDR3 size: 16 residues. Germline V gene data show CDR1 as MDHEN and CDR2 as SYDVKM. J gave up 0 bases and V 4 bases, and 6 bases lay outside the gene matches. Here the CDR3 reads CASSSTGTGDSYEQYF. For the CDR3, the DNA is TGTGCCAGCAGTTCGACCGGGACAGGGGACTCCTACGAGCAGTACTTC.

V gene TRBV6-2 or TRBV6-3 combines with J gene TRBJ2-1; D perhaps matches TRBD2 (7 bases). Deletions cut 2 bases from V and 7 bases from J, with 15 bases between. This CDR3 spans 15 amino acids. The V gene's germline CDR1 is MNHEY and CDR2 SVGEGT. CDR3 sequence (DNA): TGTGCCAGCAGTTACAGGCGGGGGCCTTTGAATGAGCAGTTCTTC. The encoded protein is CASSYRRGPLNEQFF.

J is TRBJ1-6 and V is TRBV28, with TRBD1 matching over 7 bases. Germline V gene lookup returns CDR1 MDHEN and CDR2 SYDVKM. V shed 7 bases, J shed 6 bases, and the junction held 6 bases outside the gene matches. The CDR3 covers 14 residues. The CDR3 protein is CASNAGGPNSPLHF. The CDR3 region has the DNA TGTGCCAGCAATGCAGGGGGGCCTAATTCACCCCTCCACTTT.